The sample holds many counts of the clone carrying this T cell receptor (beta chain). Each CDR3 protein gets one entry after TCRdb re-called the 5' RACE reads with MiXCR. The sample includes tens of thousands of distinct CDR3 sequences, approximately 6% seen only once; the top ten take under 15%. The sample comes from a study of spatial heterogeneity in lung cancer. At the level of the study: Alpha-chain detections were consistently fewer than beta-chain detections among the sequences.

Stated time point: sample taken at primary tumor resection. Unsorted whole RNA of tumor, nontumor lung or frozen PBMC was sequenced. Source: PBMCs, taken at surgery. This TCR came from a female donor with early-stage non-small cell lung cancer.

CDR3 protein: CASRLRGAGQPQHF. CDR3 nucleotides: TGTGCCAGCAGGCTACGGGGGGCGGGTCAGCCCCAGCATTTT. The chain combines TRBV28 with TRBJ1-5, with D perhaps matching TRBD1 (6 bases). Germline V gene data show CDR1 as MDHEN and CDR2 as SYDVKM. V was trimmed by 6 bases and J by 6 bases, leaving 15 bases between them. This CDR3 has 14 residues.